The 24 T cell receptor beta chains below were found in one sample sequenced in a study of spatial heterogeneity in lung cancer. TCRdb reanalysed the 5' RACE reads using MiXCR and keeps one entry per CDR3 protein. The sample lists about 47,000 distinct CDR3 sequences; approximately 12% were seen once. Noted time point: sample taken at primary tumor resection. Sequencing of whole RNA from tumor, nontumor lung or frozen PBMC involved no sorting. This specimen was PBMCs, taken at surgery. Receptor source: a female donor with early-stage non-small cell lung cancer.

This clonotype was seen a handful of times. The chain recombines TRBV6-5 with TRBJ2-2, with 12 bases identical to TRBD1. After removal of 2 bases from V and 7 bases from J, the junction contained 5 bases not matched to a gene. The CDR3 sequence is 16 residues long. Germline CDR1 is MNHEY and CDR2 is SVGAGI. Written as DNA, the CDR3 is TGTGCCAGCAGTTACCGGGACAGGGGGCCGGGCGGGGAGCTGTTTTTT. Translation gives CASSYRDRGPGGELFF.

The chain recombines TRBV2 with TRBJ2-5; D remains unclear. This CDR3 spans 12 amino acids. Per the germline V gene, CDR1 is SNHLY and CDR2 is FYNNEI. Between the trimmed V and J ends, which lost 4 bases and 5 bases, there was a span of 8 bases. The CDR3 coding sequence is TGTGCCAGCAGTGCGGGCCGGGAGACCCAGTACTTC. It is translated as CASSAGRETQYF. The entire variable domain, with the rest obtained from reference TRBV2 and TRBJ2-5, is as follows: EPEVTQTPSHQVTQMGQEVILRCVPISNHLYFYWYRQILGQKVEFLVSFYNNEISEKSEIFDDQFSVERPDGSNFTLKIRSTKLEDSAMYFCASSAGRETQYFGPGTRLLVL.

This clonotype was detected many times. V gene TRBV6-5 combines with J gene TRBJ1-1; TRBD1 is a possible D gene (6 bases). Germline CDR1 MNHEY, CDR2 SVGAGI. The CDR3 is made up of 14 amino acids. The V and J ends lost 5 bases and 5 bases respectively, with 15 bases between them. The DNA of the CDR3 is TGTGCCAGCAGTGGTCAGGGGTGGGGGACTGAAGCTTTCTTT. It encodes CASSGQGWGTEAFF.

The sample holds many counts of this clonotype. The rearrangement joins TRBV21-1 to TRBJ1-5; TRBD1, the D gene given by the table, was not confirmed from the DNA. TRBV21-1 is an annotated pseudogene. The CDR3 is 14 residues long. DNA for the CDR3: TGTGCCAGCAGCAAAGTGGGTTGGGGGCAGCCCCAGCATTTT. Its translation: CASSKVGWGQPQHF.

The chain links TRBV18 to TRBJ1-1; D remains ambiguous. The CDR3 spans 14 residues. Trimming shortened V by 3 bases and J by 5 bases, and 13 bases separated the two germline ends. Germline V lookup: CDR1 KGHSH, CDR2 LQKENI. CDR3 in amino acids: CASSPQVRETEAFF. DNA of the CDR3: TGTGCCAGCTCACCCCAGGTTAGGGAGACTGAAGCTTTCTTT. The full variable domain, with the rest looked up from reference TRBV18 and TRBJ1-1, is NAGVMQNPRHLVRRRGQEARLRCSPMKGHSHVYWYRQLPEEGLKFMVYLQKENIIDESGMPKERFSAEFPKEGPSILRIQQVVRGDSAAYFCASSPQVRETEAFFGQGTRLTVV.

This clonotype came up many times. The rearrangement links TRBV7-9 to TRBJ1-1; D is unclear. The CDR3 is 12 residues long. The germline V and J ends were trimmed by 7 bases and 8 bases, with 14 bases remaining between them. Looked up from germline, CDR1 is SEHNR and CDR2 is FQNEAQ (reference sequence). The CDR3 DNA reads TGTGCCAGCACCCTAGACGGGCAGGAAGCTTTCTTT. It yields the protein CASTLDGQEAFF.

The chain uses TRBV20-1 and TRBJ2-1; 7 nucleotides agree with TRBD2. This CDR3 has 15 residues. The V and J ends lost 1 base and 2 bases, in that order; junction bases with no gene match: 5. Germline-derived CDR1 and CDR2 are DFQATT and SNEGSKA (reference sequence). The CDR3 DNA sequence: TGCAGTGCTAGAGGAAAGGCGGGGGCCTACAATGAGCAGTTCTTC. Translation: CSARGKAGAYNEQFF.

This chain uses TRBV13 with TRBJ1-6; no clear D. CDR1 is PRHDT and CDR2 is FYEKMQ in the germline V gene (reference sequence). This CDR3 contains 15 residues. Trimming removed 2 bases at V and 8 bases at J, with 13 bases between. The CDR3 DNA sequence: TGTGCCAGCAGCTTAATCGGGAGCATGCATTCACCCCTCCACTTT. Protein: CASSLIGSMHSPLHF. The full variable domain, in which reference TRBV13 and TRBJ1-6 provide the parts outside the CDR3, is AAGVIQSPRHLIKEKRETATLKCYPIPRHDTVYWYQQGPGQDPQFLISFYEKMQSDKGSIPDRFSAQQFSDYHSELNMSSLELGDSALYFCASSLIGSMHSPLHFGNGTRLTVT.

The V call is TRBV20-1, the J call TRBJ2-2; 9 positions agree with TRBD2. The CDR3 extends over 17 amino acids. The germline V gene encodes CDR1 DFQATT and CDR2 SNEGSKA (reference sequence). Trimming cost V 1 base and J 5 bases; bases outside gene matches: 11. The chain's CDR3 is CSARAVGAGGPTGELFF. The CDR3 DNA reads TGCAGTGCTAGAGCTGTTGGGGCGGGGGGGCCGACCGGGGAGCTGTTTTTT.

This sequence joins TRBV27 and TRBJ2-1; no clear D. Looked up from germline, CDR1 is MNHEY and CDR2 is SMNVEV (reference sequence). The length of the CDR3 is 16 residues. Trimming stripped 4 bases from V and 3 bases from J, with 16 bases between. The CDR3 DNA reads as TGTGCCAGCAGTTCCTCCGGTTTCGGCTACTACAATGAGCAGTTCTTC. Its protein product is CASSSSGFGYYNEQFF.

The CDR3 DNA is TGTGCCAGCAGCTCGGGACCGACCTACGAGCAGTACTTC. Encoded protein: CASSSGPTYEQYF. The gene calls are TRBV7-2 and TRBJ2-7; D is tentatively TRBD1 or TRBD2 (5 bases each). CDR1 and CDR2 from the germline V gene are SGHTA and FQGNSA. V gave up 4 bases and J gave up 2 bases, with 9 bases separating them. This CDR3 comprises 13 residues.

CDR3 sequence: CASSERGQLYEQYF. CDR3 nucleotides: TGTGCCAGCAGTGAAAGGGGACAGCTTTACGAGCAGTACTTC. This chain joins TRBV2 and TRBJ2-7, with 7 bases identical to TRBD1. The CDR3 extends over 14 amino acids. V lost 2 bases, J lost 4 bases, and 5 bases stayed unmatched. Germline values: CDR1 SNHLY, CDR2 FYNNEI. Full variable domain (remainder filled in from reference TRBV2 and TRBJ2-7): EPEVTQTPSHQVTQMGQEVILRCVPISNHLYFYWYRQILGQKVEFLVSFYNNEISEKSEIFDDQFSVERPDGSNFTLKIRSTKLEDSAMYFCASSERGQLYEQYFGPGTRLTVT.

A few counts support this clonotype. This chain links TRBV10-3 with TRBJ1-6; D gene ambiguous. The V end lost 2 bases, the J end lost 6 bases, and 11 bases lay between the germline ends. CDR3 length: 15 residues. Germline CDR1 reads ENHRY; CDR2 reads SYGVKD. The CDR3, as DNA: TGTGCCATCAGTGAGGTTGCGTCGGCTAATTCACCCCTCCACTTT. As protein: CAISEVASANSPLHF.

The sample holds a few counts of this clonotype. V gene TRBV25-1 combines with J gene TRBJ2-1; D remains unclear. The germline V gene has CDR1 MGHDK and CDR2 SYGVNS. This CDR3 region has 16 residues. Trimming took 0 bases from V and 2 from J, leaving 11 bases between them. The CDR3 is CASSEYARSTYNEQFF. In DNA form, the CDR3 reads TGTGCCAGCAGTGAATACGCACGAAGCACCTACAATGAGCAGTTCTTC.

This clonotype has only a few counts. The chain joins TRBV10-3 to TRBJ1-1; D gene uncertain. Germline CDR1 is ENHRY and CDR2 is SYGVKD. The V end was cut by 0 bases, the J end by 0 bases, with 17 bases between. This CDR3 spans 18 amino acids. This CDR3 is CAISESSSASLMNTEAFF. CDR3 coding DNA: TGTGCCATCAGTGAGTCGAGTTCAGCCAGCCTTATGAACACTGAAGCTTTCTTT.

This clonotype was seen at least ten times. This chain joins TRBV2 and TRBJ2-7; 7 bases match TRBD2. Germline-derived CDR1 and CDR2 are SNHLY and FYNNEI. The CDR3 covers 12 residues. V dropped 5 bases and J dropped 6; count of bases not matched to a gene: 4. The CDR3 coding sequence is TGTGCCAGCAGTAGACTAGCAAGCGAGCAGTACTTC. Encoded protein: CASSRLASEQYF.

The rearrangement joins TRBV5-4 to TRBJ2-6; D is unclear. Germline V gene sequence: CDR1 SGHNT, CDR2 YYREEE (reference sequence). The CDR3 totals 16 residues. Trimming cost V 4 bases and J 0 bases, with 11 bases left between them. In nucleotides, the CDR3 is TGTGCCAGCAGCCCCCGACTCCTCTCTGGGGCCAACGTCCTGACTTTC. It codes for CASSPRLLSGANVLTF.

This clonotype was observed a few times. The genes are TRBV6-5 and TRBJ1-1; D may be TRBD1 (5 bases). This CDR3 comprises 13 residues. The germline gives CDR1 MNHEY, CDR2 SVGAGI. Trimming left V 6 bases short and J 6 bases short, with 14 bases between. The CDR3 sequence: CASRYLGGAEAFF. The CDR3 coding sequence is TGTGCCAGCAGGTATCTGGGGGGGGCTGAAGCTTTCTTT.

This clonotype showed up just a few times. This chain joins TRBV3-1 and TRBJ2-7; weak D call: TRBD2 (5 bases). The germline V gene encodes CDR1 LGHDT and CDR2 YNNKEL (reference sequence). The CDR3 loop spans 15 amino acids. V dropped 0 bases and J dropped 7 bases, with 16 bases sitting between them. Here the CDR3 DNA reads TGTGCCAGCAGCCAAGATTTCGGGGTTATGGGGGAGCAGTACTTC. Protein product: CASSQDFGVMGEQYF.

The chain combines TRBV5-1 with TRBJ2-3; D ambiguous. The CDR3 covers 14 residues. Germline CDR1 is SGHRS and CDR2 is YFSETQ. V was cut by 4 bases and J by 0 bases, with 9 bases left in between. CDR3 nucleotide sequence: TGCGCCAGCAGCCCCTGGGATAGCACAGATACGCAGTATTTT. Its translation: CASSPWDSTDTQYF.

The CDR3 loop is CASSSDRFAYEQYF. For the CDR3, the DNA is TGTGCCAGCAGTTCGGACAGGTTCGCCTACGAGCAGTACTTC. V usage is TRBV12-3 or TRBV12-4 and J usage is TRBJ2-7, with 7 bases lining up with TRBD1. CDR3 length: 14 amino acids. The V gene end was trimmed by 4 bases and the J gene end by 2 bases; junction bases not matched to a gene: 5.

This clonotype was counted ten times or more. V gene TRBV5-1 combines with J gene TRBJ2-7, with TRBD2 matching over 14 bases. The CDR3 totals 18 residues. In germline, CDR1 is SGHRS, CDR2 YFSETQ. V lost 5 bases and J lost 0; bases outside the gene matches: 10. The CDR3 bases are TGCGCCAGCAGGCCCGGGACTAGCGGGGGCCCGAGCTCCTACGAGCAGTACTTC. It yields the protein CASRPGTSGGPSSYEQYF. The whole variable domain, filled in from reference TRBV5-1 and TRBJ2-7, reads KAGVTQTPRYLIKTRGQQVTLSCSPISGHRSVSWYQQTPGQGLQFLFEYFSETQRNKGNFPGRFSGRQFSNSRSEMNVSTLELGDSALYLCASRPGTSGGPSSYEQYFGPGTRLTVT.

This clonotype was picked up a small number of times. The chain combines TRBV9 with TRBJ2-3, with 8 bases lining up with TRBD2. This CDR3 comprises 16 residues. Germline CDR1 reads SGDLS; CDR2 reads YYNGEE. J lost 4 bases, V lost 0 bases, and 7 bases had no gene match. CDR3 nucleotide sequence: TGTGCCAGCAGCGTAGTAGGAAGCGGGGGCCCAGATACGCAGTATTTT. Protein: CASSVVGSGGPDTQYF.

This clonotype turned up a few times. The rearrangement joins TRBV10-2 to TRBJ2-3, with 9 bases lining up with TRBD1. The germline gives CDR1 WSHSY, CDR2 SAAADI. The V segment lost 3 bases and the J segment 5 bases; nucleotides outside the gene matches: 9. CDR3 length: 16 amino acids. The CDR3 bases are TGCGCCAGCAGTGACGGGACAGGGTGGTCCGGAGATACGCAGTATTTT. It yields the protein CASSDGTGWSGDTQYF.